This TCR beta chain was obtained from a study of cytomegalovirus exposure and HLA in healthy donors. Trimming removed 4 bases from V and 6 bases from J; junction bases left unmatched: 5. This CDR3 spans 14 amino acids. CDR1 and CDR2 from the germline V gene are SGHAT and FQNNGV. The primer mix had 60 Vbeta and 13 Jbeta primers. Libraries were prepared by immunoSEQ multiplex PCR; TCRdb keeps only in-frame clonotypes and omits some of them. This listing includes 150,000 to 250,000 clones. The V gene is TRBV11-2, the J gene TRBJ2-1, with TRBD2 matching 8 bases. Sequencing input: PBMCs. This clonotype was obtained from a boy aged 10-17 years in good health and CMV-seronegative. CDR3 loop: CASSSRLAPNEQFF. In DNA, the CDR3 is TGTGCCAGCAGCTCCCGACTAGCGCCCAATGAGCAGTTCTTC.